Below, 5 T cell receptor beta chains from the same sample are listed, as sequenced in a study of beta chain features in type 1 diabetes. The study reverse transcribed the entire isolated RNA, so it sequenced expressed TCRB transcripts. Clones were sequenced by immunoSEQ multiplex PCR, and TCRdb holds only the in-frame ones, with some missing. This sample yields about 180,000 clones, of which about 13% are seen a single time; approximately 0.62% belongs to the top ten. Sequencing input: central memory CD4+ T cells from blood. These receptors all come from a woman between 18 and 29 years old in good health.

The CDR3 spells CATKTGTFNTGELFF. Written as DNA, the CDR3 is TGTGCCACGAAGACAGGAACCTTCAACACCGGGGAGCTGTTTTTT. This chain connects TRBV28 to TRBJ2-2, with a tentative D call TRBD1 (6 bases). The CDR3 consists of 15 residues. V dropped 10 bases and J dropped 2 bases, with 17 bases sitting between them. The V gene's germline CDR1 is MDHEN and CDR2 SYDVKM.

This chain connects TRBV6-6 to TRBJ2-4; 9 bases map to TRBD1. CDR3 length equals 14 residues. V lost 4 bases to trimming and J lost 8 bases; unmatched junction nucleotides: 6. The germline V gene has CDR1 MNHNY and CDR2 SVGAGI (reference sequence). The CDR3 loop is CASSSGQGAYIQYF. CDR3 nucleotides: TGTGCCAGCAGTTCGGGACAGGGAGCATACATTCAGTACTTC.

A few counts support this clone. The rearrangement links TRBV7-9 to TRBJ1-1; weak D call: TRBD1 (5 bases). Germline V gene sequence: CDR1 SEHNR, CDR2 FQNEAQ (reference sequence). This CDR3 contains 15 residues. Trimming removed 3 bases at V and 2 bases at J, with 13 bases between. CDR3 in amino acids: CASSFLTATNTEAFF. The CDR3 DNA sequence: TGTGCCAGCAGCTTTCTGACAGCTACTAACACTGAAGCTTTCTTT.

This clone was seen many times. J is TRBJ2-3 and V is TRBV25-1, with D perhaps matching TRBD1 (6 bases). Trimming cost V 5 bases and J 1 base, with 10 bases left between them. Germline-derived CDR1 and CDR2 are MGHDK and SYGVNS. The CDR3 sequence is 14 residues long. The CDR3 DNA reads TGTGCCAGCAGTTCAGGGGTGGGCACAGATACGCAGTATTTT. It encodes CASSSGVGTDTQYF.

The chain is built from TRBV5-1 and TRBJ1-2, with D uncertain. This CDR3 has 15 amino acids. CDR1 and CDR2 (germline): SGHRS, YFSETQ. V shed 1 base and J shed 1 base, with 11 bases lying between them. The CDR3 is CASSLNFGGNYGYTF. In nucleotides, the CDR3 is TGCGCCAGCAGCTTGAATTTCGGCGGTAACTATGGCTACACCTTC.